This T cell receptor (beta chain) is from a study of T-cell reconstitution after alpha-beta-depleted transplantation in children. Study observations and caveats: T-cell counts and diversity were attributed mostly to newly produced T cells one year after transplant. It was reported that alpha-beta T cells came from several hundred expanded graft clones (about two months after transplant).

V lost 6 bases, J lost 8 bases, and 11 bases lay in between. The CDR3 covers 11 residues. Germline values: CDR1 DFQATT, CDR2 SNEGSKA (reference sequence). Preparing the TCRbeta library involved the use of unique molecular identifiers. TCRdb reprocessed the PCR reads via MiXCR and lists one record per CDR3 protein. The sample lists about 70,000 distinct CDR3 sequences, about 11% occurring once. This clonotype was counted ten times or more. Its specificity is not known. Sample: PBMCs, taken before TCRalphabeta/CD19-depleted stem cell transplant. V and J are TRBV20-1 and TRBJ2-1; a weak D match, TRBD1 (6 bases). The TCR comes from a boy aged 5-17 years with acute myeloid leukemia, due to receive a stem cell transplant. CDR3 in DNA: TGCAGTGCGCGGACAGTCCATGAGCAGTTCTTC. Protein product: CSARTVHEQFF.